This T cell receptor beta chain appears in the sequencing data of a study of response to subunit inactivated influenza vaccine. TCRdb recomputed calls from the RT-PCR reads with MiXCR, one row per CDR3 protein. Of about 150,000 distinct CDR3 sequences listed, about 10% are singletons. Study-wide results and limits: Researchers suggested that each seasonal influenza vaccination recruits few new T cells.

This clonotype appeared a few times. Its antigen is unidentified. Germline loops: CDR1 SGHDT, CDR2 YYEEEE. The CDR3 contains 19 residues. V lost 1 base to trimming and J lost 6 bases; unmatched junction nucleotides: 21. The chain recombines TRBV5-6 with TRBJ2-7; 8 nucleotides align to TRBD2. The sequences come from CD8+ T cells sorted from PBMCs, collected less than 30 months after vaccination. This sequence originates from a man aged 50-75 years who received an inactivated influenza vaccine. CDR3 in amino acids: CASSLTGPRDWSGGLEQYF. As DNA, the CDR3 is TGTGCCAGCAGCTTGACGGGGCCGAGGGATTGGAGCGGGGGTCTCGAGCAGTACTTC.